This TCR beta chain was captured in a study of blood T cell repertoires in COVID-19. The germline V gene has CDR1 LGHDT and CDR2 YNNKEL (reference sequence). V lost 0 bases and J 8 bases, leaving 13 bases between the germline ends. The CDR3 runs 14 residues. Authors' methods: Reference gene primer amplification gave estimated nucleated cell counts. TCRdb's table, derived via immunoSEQ multiplex PCR, lists solely in-frame clones and lacks some. V and J calls and clone size come straight from that table; D and trimming were deduced from the DNA. The sample lists some 100,000 clones, 80% occurring once. Source material: peripheral blood. The sequence was obtained from a man aged 70 or older with active or convalescent COVID-19. The chain employs TRBV3-1 (or the pseudogene TRBV3-2) and TRBJ1-1; unclear D gene. The CDR3 DNA follows: TGTGCCAGCAGCCAAGACAGGTTTGGAGGGGAAGCTTTCTTT. This gives the protein CASSQDRFGGEAFF.